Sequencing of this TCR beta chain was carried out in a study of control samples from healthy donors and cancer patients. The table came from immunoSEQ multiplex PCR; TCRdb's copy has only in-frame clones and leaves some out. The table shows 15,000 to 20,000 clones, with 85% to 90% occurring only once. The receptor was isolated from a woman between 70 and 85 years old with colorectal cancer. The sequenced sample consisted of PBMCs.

CDR3 region: CASSFTSGSYNEQFF. CDR3 sequence (DNA): TGTGCCAGCAGCTTCACTAGCGGCTCCTACAATGAGCAGTTCTTC. The V and J genes are TRBV7-6 and TRBJ2-1; 8 bases are shared with TRBD2. V lost 3 bases and J lost 0; bases outside the gene matches: 1. CDR1 and CDR2 from the germline V gene are SGHVS and FNYEAQ. The CDR3 has 15 residues.